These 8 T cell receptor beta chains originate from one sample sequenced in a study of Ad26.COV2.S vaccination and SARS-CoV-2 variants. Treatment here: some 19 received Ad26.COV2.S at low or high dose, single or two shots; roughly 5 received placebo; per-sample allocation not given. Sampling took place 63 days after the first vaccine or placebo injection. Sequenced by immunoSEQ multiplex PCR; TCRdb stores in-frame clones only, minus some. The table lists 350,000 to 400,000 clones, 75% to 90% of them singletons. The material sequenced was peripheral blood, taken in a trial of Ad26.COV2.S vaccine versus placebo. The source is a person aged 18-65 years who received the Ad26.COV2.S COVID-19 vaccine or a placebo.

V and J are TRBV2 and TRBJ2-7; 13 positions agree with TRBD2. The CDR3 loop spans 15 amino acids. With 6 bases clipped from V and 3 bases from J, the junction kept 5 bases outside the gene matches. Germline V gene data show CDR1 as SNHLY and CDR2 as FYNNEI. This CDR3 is CASRERTSGSYEQYF. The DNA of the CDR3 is TGTGCCAGCAGGGAGAGGACTAGCGGGAGCTACGAGCAGTACTTC.

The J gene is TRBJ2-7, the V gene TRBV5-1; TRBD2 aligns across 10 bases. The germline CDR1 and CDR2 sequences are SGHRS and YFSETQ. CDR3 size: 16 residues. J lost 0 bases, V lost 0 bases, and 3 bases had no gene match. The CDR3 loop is CASSLAGLAASYEQYF. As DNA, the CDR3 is TGCGCCAGCAGCTTGGCCGGACTAGCGGCCTCCTACGAGCAGTACTTC.

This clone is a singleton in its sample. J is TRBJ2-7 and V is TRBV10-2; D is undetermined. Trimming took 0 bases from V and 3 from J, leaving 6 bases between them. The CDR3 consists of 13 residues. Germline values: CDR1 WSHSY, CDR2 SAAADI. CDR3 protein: CASSESYSYEQYF. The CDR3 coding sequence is TGCGCCAGCAGTGAGTCTTACAGCTACGAGCAGTACTTC.

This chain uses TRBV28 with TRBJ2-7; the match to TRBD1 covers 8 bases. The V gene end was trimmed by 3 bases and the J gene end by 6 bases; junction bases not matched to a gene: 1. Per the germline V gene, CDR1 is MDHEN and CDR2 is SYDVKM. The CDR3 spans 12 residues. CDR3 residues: CASSFRGREQYF. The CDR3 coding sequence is TGTGCCAGCAGTTTCAGGGGGCGCGAGCAGTACTTC.

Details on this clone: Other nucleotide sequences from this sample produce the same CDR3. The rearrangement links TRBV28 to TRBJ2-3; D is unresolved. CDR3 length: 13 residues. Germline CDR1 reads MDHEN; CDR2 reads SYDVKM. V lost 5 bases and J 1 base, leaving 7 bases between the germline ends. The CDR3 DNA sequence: TGTGCCAGCAGTCCCGGCGGCACAGATACGCAGTATTTT. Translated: CASSPGGTDTQYF.

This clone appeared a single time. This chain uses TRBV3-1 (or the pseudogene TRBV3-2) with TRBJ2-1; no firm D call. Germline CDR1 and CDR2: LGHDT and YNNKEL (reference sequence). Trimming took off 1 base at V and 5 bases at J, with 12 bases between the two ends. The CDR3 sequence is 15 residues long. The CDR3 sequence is CASSQVWAANNEQFF. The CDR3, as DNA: TGTGCCAGCAGCCAAGTTTGGGCAGCAAACAATGAGCAGTTCTTC.

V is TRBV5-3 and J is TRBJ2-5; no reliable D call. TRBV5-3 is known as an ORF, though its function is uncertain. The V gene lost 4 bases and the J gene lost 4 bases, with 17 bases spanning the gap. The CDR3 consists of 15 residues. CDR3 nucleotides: TGTGCCAGAAGCCCTGACATCCCCTCGGTAGAGACCCAGTACTTC. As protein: CARSPDIPSVETQYF.

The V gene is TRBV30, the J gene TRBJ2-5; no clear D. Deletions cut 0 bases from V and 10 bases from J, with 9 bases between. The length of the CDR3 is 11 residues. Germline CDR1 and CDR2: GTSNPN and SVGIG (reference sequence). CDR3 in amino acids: CAWSVYGVQYF. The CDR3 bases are TGTGCCTGGAGTGTATATGGGGTCCAGTACTTC.